This T cell receptor (beta chain) was recovered during a study of blood T cell repertoires in COVID-19. The assay was immunoSEQ multiplex PCR, and TCRdb's table has in-frame clones only and misses some. The repertoire holds roughly 250,000 clones, with under 95% as singletons. CDR1 is SQVTM and CDR2 is ANQGSEA in the germline V gene. V lost 5 bases, J lost 3 bases, and 14 bases lay in between. CDR3 length equals 13 residues. Categorization into cohorts depended on clinical history that participants reported. This TCR was sampled from a woman in her forties with acute COVID-19. This chain connects TRBV29-1 to TRBJ2-7, with D possibly TRBD2 on 5 matching bases. What was sequenced was PBMCs or T cells enriched from blood (not recorded which). As DNA, the CDR3 is TGCAGCGTTAGACTAAGACTTAACTACGAGCAGTACTTC. Amino acids: CSVRLRLNYEQYF.